This entry features one TCR beta chain sequence. The target antigen is unknown. Described treatment: some 19 received Ad26.COV2.S at low or high dose, single or two shots; several received placebo; per-sample allocation not given. Following the first vaccine or placebo injection, samples were taken on day 63. Sequenced by immunoSEQ multiplex PCR; TCRdb stores in-frame clones only, minus some. The table shows hundreds of thousands of clones, with 92% occurring only once. CDR3 size: 13 residues. The V and J ends lost 7 bases and 4 bases, in that order; junction bases with no gene match: 6. Germline V gives CDR1 SNHLY, CDR2 FYNNEI. This record comes from a study of Ad26.COV2.S vaccination and SARS-CoV-2 variants. Study details: Vaccine-arm donor from the placebo-controlled COV1001 Ad26.COV2.S trial.

Whole-study findings and limits: Recipients given vaccine exceeded placebo recipients in spike-specific TCR breadth.

Sequences were derived from peripheral blood, sampled in a trial of Ad26.COV2.S vaccine versus placebo. The genes are TRBV2 and TRBJ2-5, with 7 bases that match TRBD2. The receptor was derived from a person between 18 and 60 years old who received the Ad26.COV2.S COVID-19 vaccine or a placebo. CDR3 residues: CASIRGGSETQYF. Here the CDR3 DNA reads TGTGCCAGCATACGGGGAGGGTCAGAGACCCAGTACTTC.